Sequencing of this T cell receptor beta chain was carried out in a study of blood T cell repertoires in COVID-19. Across the whole study: The analysed material was cDNA or gDNA that came from T cells, B-cell-depleted T cells, or PBMCs.

Authors' methods: Counts of nucleated cells, estimated from reference gene primer amplification, were obtained. The repertoire was sequenced with immunoSEQ multiplex PCR; TCRdb's copy has only in-frame clones and lacks some. For V, J and clone size, that table is used; D and trimming come from the DNA. The data hold approximately 110,000 clones, with approximately 90% observed a single time. This CDR3 comprises 17 residues. Germline V lookup: CDR1 MDHEN, CDR2 SYDVKM. V was clipped by 7 bases and J by 5 bases; unmatched bases: 16. Sequencing was performed on peripheral blood. The V and J genes are TRBV28 and TRBJ2-1, with 8 bases identical to TRBD1. This TCR came from a man in his forties or fifties with COVID-19, enrolled during active disease. Written as DNA, the CDR3 is TGTGCCAGCATCGCCTTCGCCGGACAGGGACCTAACAATGAGCAGTTCTTC. This gives the protein CASIAFAGQGPNNEQFF.